These 11 T cell receptor beta chains originate from one sample sequenced in a study of cytomegalovirus exposure and HLA in healthy donors. Method: immunoSEQ multiplex PCR; TCRdb's copy keeps in-frame clones and lacks some. The sample lists about 130,000 clones; around 94% were seen once. The material sequenced was PBMCs. The receptor set was obtained from a woman aged 18-29 years in good health and CMV-seronegative.

The V call is TRBV27, the J call TRBJ2-7, with a weak D call TRBD2 (7 bases). The germline CDR1 and CDR2 sequences are MNHEY and SMNVEV (reference sequence). Trimming removed 4 bases at V and 7 bases at J, with 14 bases between. The CDR3 totals 13 residues. The CDR3 nucleotides are TGTGCCAGCAGTTATGGGGGGGCGAGGGAGCAGTACTTC. Protein sequence: CASSYGGAREQYF.

The chain is built from TRBV7-9 and TRBJ2-7; D is unclear. CDR3 size: 11 residues. V was cut by 8 bases and J by 6 bases, with 11 bases left in between. In germline, CDR1 is SEHNR, CDR2 FQNEAQ (reference sequence). The CDR3 DNA is TGTGCCAGCGGTGGGTCGGGCGAGCAGTACTTC. Translated, it gives CASGGSGEQYF.

The V and J genes are TRBV5-4 and TRBJ2-1, with D possibly being TRBD1 (7 bases). V lost 0 bases and J 4 bases, leaving 20 bases between the germline ends. The CDR3 is made up of 18 amino acids. Germline V gives CDR1 SGHNT, CDR2 YYREEE (reference sequence). The CDR3 DNA sequence: TGTGCCAGCAGCTTGGAAGGGGGCCGGCGGGGCTTATACAATGAGCAGTTCTTC. Residues: CASSLEGGRRGLYNEQFF. The full variable domain, with the rest looked up from reference TRBV5-4 and TRBJ2-1, is ETGVTQSPTHLIKTRGQQVTLRCSSQSGHNTVSWYQQALGQGPQFIFQYYREEENGRGNFPPRFSGLQFPNYSSELNVNALELDDSALYLCASSLEGGRRGLYNEQFFGPGTRLTVL.

V is TRBV29-1 and J is TRBJ1-1, with a weak D call TRBD1 (5 bases). Germline loops: CDR1 SQVTM, CDR2 ANQGSEA. Trimming shortened V by 2 bases and J by 4 bases, and 11 bases separated the two germline ends. This CDR3 has 13 residues. The CDR3 loop is CSVESNQGTEAFF. The CDR3 DNA reads as TGCAGCGTTGAATCGAACCAGGGCACTGAAGCTTTCTTT.

The chain employs TRBV4-1 and TRBJ2-7; 10 nucleotides agree with TRBD1. The ends lost 5 bases at V and 4 bases at J; junction bases unmatched: 8. CDR1 MGHRA and CDR2 YSYEKL come from the germline V gene. The CDR3 contains 15 residues. The CDR3 protein is CASSDRQGAIYEQYF. The CDR3 coding sequence is TGCGCCAGCAGCGACCGACAGGGGGCGATATACGAGCAGTACTTC.

The genes are TRBV11-3 and TRBJ2-1, with 8 bases that match TRBD2. The ends lost 1 base at V and 0 bases at J; junction bases unmatched: 5. CDR3 length: 17 amino acids. From germline, CDR1 is SGHNT and CDR2 YENEEA. CDR3 protein: CASSLGIGGGSYNEQFF. DNA of the CDR3: TGTGCCAGCAGCTTAGGGATCGGGGGGGGCTCCTACAATGAGCAGTTCTTC. The entire variable domain, with the rest obtained from reference TRBV11-3 and TRBJ2-1, is as follows: EAGVVQSPRYKIIEKKQPVAFWCNPISGHNTLYWYLQNLGQGPELLIRYENEEAVDDSQLPKDRFSAERLKGVDSTLKIQPAELGDSAVYLCASSLGIGGGSYNEQFFGPGTRLTVL.

This clone was seen once. CDR3 region: CASRAGTSAIYEQYF. The DNA for the CDR3 is TGTGCCAGCAGGGCCGGGACTAGCGCAATCTACGAGCAGTACTTC. The V and J genes are TRBV11-2 and TRBJ2-7, with 10 bases identical to TRBD2. J lost 3 bases, V lost 6 bases, and 8 bases had no gene match. Germline CDR1 is SGHAT and CDR2 is FQNNGV. This CDR3 comprises 15 residues.

As to this clone: A junction end diverges from the germline sequence, so it may reflect a read error. J is TRBJ1-4 and V is TRBV20-1; TRBD1 matches 8 bases. The CDR3 spans 11 residues. CDR1 DFQATT and CDR2 SNEGSKA come from the germline V gene (reference sequence). CDR3 bases: TGCAGTGCTAGGGGGGACAGGAAGACTCACTTT. This codes for CSARGDRKTHF.

The chain uses TRBV30 and TRBJ2-2; weak D call: TRBD2 (6 bases). CDR1 is GTSNPN, CDR2 SVGIG, per germline (reference sequence). This CDR3 is built from 17 residues. V dropped 3 bases and J dropped 0 bases, with 17 bases sitting between them. CDR3 region: CAWRQTAGLSNTGELFF. CDR3 DNA: TGTGCCTGGAGACAGACTGCGGGACTCTCGAACACCGGGGAGCTGTTTTTT.

The chain is built from TRBV2 and TRBJ2-1; 8 nucleotides match TRBD2. J gave up 5 bases and V 8 bases, and 14 bases lay outside the gene matches. CDR1 SNHLY and CDR2 FYNNEI come from the germline V gene. This CDR3 spans 16 amino acids. The DNA of the CDR3 is TGTGCCAGCCTAGAACTAGCGGATAAAACAAACAATGAGCAGTTCTTC. Translated: CASLELADKTNNEQFF.

The chain links TRBV11-2 to TRBJ2-7; D is ambiguous. V shed 7 bases and J shed 3 bases, with 7 bases lying between them. Looked up from germline, CDR1 is SGHAT and CDR2 is FQNNGV. The CDR3 spans 11 residues. The CDR3 sequence is CASTPIYEQYF. In DNA, the CDR3 is TGTGCCAGCACGCCTATCTACGAGCAGTACTTC.